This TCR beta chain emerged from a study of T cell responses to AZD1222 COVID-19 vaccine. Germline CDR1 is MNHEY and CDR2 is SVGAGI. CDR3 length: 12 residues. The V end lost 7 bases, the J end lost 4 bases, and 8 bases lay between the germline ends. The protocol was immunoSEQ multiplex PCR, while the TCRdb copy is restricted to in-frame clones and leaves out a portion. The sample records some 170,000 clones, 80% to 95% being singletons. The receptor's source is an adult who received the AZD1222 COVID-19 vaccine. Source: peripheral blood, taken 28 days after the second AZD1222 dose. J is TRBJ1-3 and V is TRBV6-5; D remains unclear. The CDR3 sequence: CASMDPGNTIYF. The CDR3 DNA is TGTGCCAGCATGGACCCCGGAAACACCATATATTTT.